These 22 T cell receptor beta chains were all obtained from the same sample, sequenced in a study of blood T cell repertoires in COVID-19 (dated by TCRdb to about 2020). The library was produced with the immunoSEQ multiplex PCR assay. In its TCRdb copy, this immuneACCESS table keeps in-frame sequences only and misses some clones. Where compared with another copy, unresolved V genes explain less than half of these, and the others have no known cause. In this sample the table shows some 100,000 clones, roughly nine tenths of which occur a single time. 1.8% of the sample is taken by the ten largest. The specimen sequenced was peripheral blood. These receptors originate from a human donor with active COVID-19. The donor label of this sample is uncertain.

The chain employs TRBV19 and TRBJ1-5, with 8 bases matching TRBD1. With 3 bases clipped from V and 3 bases from J, the junction kept 4 bases outside the gene matches. This CDR3 has 15 amino acids. CDR1 and CDR2 (germline): LNHDA, SQIVND (reference sequence). The CDR3, as DNA: TGTGCCAGTAGTATGCGGACAGGGATCAATCAGCCCCAGCATTTT. Amino acids: CASSMRTGINQPQHF.

This clone was seen only once. V gene TRBV5-5 combines with J gene TRBJ2-7; TRBD1 matches at 7 bases. The germline gives CDR1 SGHKS, CDR2 YYEKEE (reference sequence). The CDR3 is made up of 13 amino acids. The J segment lost 6 bases and the V segment lost 4 bases, leaving 7 bases of the junction unmatched. In nucleotides, the CDR3 is TGTGCCAGCAGCGCTACAGGGGTCGGCGAGCAGTACTTC. It specifies CASSATGVGEQYF.

The gene calls are TRBV2 and TRBJ2-3; 9 positions match TRBD2. Germline CDR1 is SNHLY and CDR2 is FYNNEI. The CDR3 contains 15 residues. The trim removed 7 bases at V and 6 bases at J, leaving 11 bases unmatched. CDR3 nucleotide sequence: TGTGCCAGCACCCAGGGGCGGGGGGGTGCGGATACGCAGTATTTT. Translating gives CASTQGRGGADTQYF.

The rearrangement uses TRBV7-8 and TRBJ1-4; TRBD1 matches at 12 bases. Trimming cost V 7 bases and J 6 bases; bases outside gene matches: 6. This CDR3 region has 15 residues. CDR1 is SGHVS, CDR2 FQNEAQ, per germline. CDR3 residues: CASTGDRGRDEKLFF. CDR3 sequence (DNA): TGTGCCAGCACGGGGGACAGGGGGCGGGATGAAAAACTGTTTTTT.

This clone has just a few counts. This sequence joins TRBV7-2 and TRBJ1-1; D is unresolved. Germline CDR1 reads SGHTA; CDR2 reads FQGNSA. The CDR3 spans 13 residues. Deletions cut 1 base from V and 4 bases from J, with 7 bases between. Written as DNA, the CDR3 is TGTGCCAGCAGCTTAGAACAGAGCACTGAAGCTTTCTTT. Amino acid sequence: CASSLEQSTEAFF.

This chain connects TRBV19 to TRBJ2-1, with D unclear. CDR3 size: 14 residues. CDR1 LNHDA and CDR2 SQIVND come from the germline V gene (reference sequence). With 2 bases removed from V and 5 bases from J, the gap between germline ends came to 10 bases. The DNA of the CDR3 is TGTGCCAGTAGTATAAGTGATACTCACAATGAGCAGTTCTTC. Amino acid sequence: CASSISDTHNEQFF.

This rearrangement joins TRBV11-2 to TRBJ1-1; possible D gene TRBD1, 5 bases. Germline V gene sequence: CDR1 SGHAT, CDR2 FQNNGV. The V and J ends lost 5 bases and 4 bases respectively, with 17 bases between them. The CDR3 is made up of 15 amino acids. CDR3 nucleotide sequence: TGTGCCAGCAGCCCAAGCGGCGGGGCAATCACTGAAGCTTTCTTT. It codes for CASSPSGGAITEAFF.

The V gene is TRBV5-6, the J gene TRBJ1-6; 8 bases map to TRBD1. This CDR3 contains 15 residues. With 0 bases clipped from V and 7 bases from J, the junction kept 3 bases outside the gene matches. Germline loops: CDR1 SGHDT, CDR2 YYEEEE. Here the CDR3 reads CASSLGDRQNSPLHF. The CDR3 DNA is TGTGCCAGCAGCTTGGGGGACAGGCAGAATTCACCCCTCCACTTT.

The V and J genes are TRBV6-1 and TRBJ2-7, with 9 bases matching TRBD2. There are 19 residues in the CDR3. V trimming: 4 bases; J trimming: 1 base; junction bases outside the gene matches: 17. Germline loops: CDR1 MNHNS, CDR2 SASEGT. In DNA form, the CDR3 reads TGTGCCAGCAGTGTCCCAGCGGGGGGTCGTACTTCATTTTCCTACGAGCAGTACTTC. It encodes CASSVPAGGRTSFSYEQYF.

The chain couples TRBV3-1 (or the pseudogene TRBV3-2) to TRBJ2-1; perhaps TRBD2 as D (5 bases). Trimming took off 5 bases at V and 0 bases at J, with 23 bases between the two ends. The CDR3 consists of 19 residues. Per germline, CDR1 LGHDT and CDR2 YNNKEL (reference sequence). CDR3 DNA: TGTGCCAGCAGCAAGGACTTGAAGCTAGCTATTAGCTCCTACAATGAGCAGTTCTTC. It codes for CASSKDLKLAISSYNEQFF.

The chain combines TRBV5-1 with TRBJ2-2, with TRBD1 as a possible D gene (6 bases). CDR3 length: 16 residues. Trimming pared 4 bases from V and 0 bases from J, leaving 13 bases between. Germline V lookup: CDR1 SGHRS, CDR2 YFSETQ. This chain's CDR3 is CASSLEDSSNTGELFF. The CDR3 nucleotides are TGCGCCAGCAGCCTCGAGGACAGCTCGAACACCGGGGAGCTGTTTTTT.

This clone was seen a single time. V gene TRBV11-2 combines with J gene TRBJ2-1; a possible D gene is TRBD1 (5 bases). The CDR3 extends over 15 amino acids. The germline V and J ends were trimmed by 4 bases and 8 bases, with 18 bases remaining between them. Germline CDR1 reads SGHAT; CDR2 reads FQNNGV. For the CDR3, the DNA is TGTGCCAGCAGCTCCTTGGCCCTGGGGCACCATGAGCAGTTCTTC. The encoded protein is CASSSLALGHHEQFF.

The rearrangement links TRBV9 to TRBJ2-5, with D tentatively TRBD2 (5 bases). V was clipped by 0 bases and J by 2 bases, with 8 bases between them. CDR1 is SGDLS, CDR2 YYNGEE, per germline. CDR3 length: 14 amino acids. CDR3 sequence reads: CASSVDGVQETQYF. CDR3 sequence (DNA): TGTGCCAGCAGCGTAGACGGGGTTCAAGAGACCCAGTACTTC.

The rearrangement links TRBV6-5 to TRBJ1-2; 7 bases match TRBD1. This CDR3 contains 15 residues. Germline V gene lookup returns CDR1 MNHEY and CDR2 SVGAGI. Trimming took 2 bases from V and 3 from J; bases not matched to a gene: 6. The CDR3 bases are TGTGCCAGCAGTTACAGGGGGCGCCCTGACTATGGCTACACCTTC. Its translation: CASSYRGRPDYGYTF.

This chain links TRBV7-3 with TRBJ2-1; TRBD2 agrees at 14 bases. The V gene end was trimmed by 1 base and the J gene end by 6 bases; junction bases not matched to a gene: 8. Germline V lookup: CDR1 SGHTA, CDR2 FQGTGA. This CDR3 contains 18 residues. CDR3: CASSLNPGLAGDGNEQFF. CDR3 DNA: TGTGCCAGCAGCTTAAACCCGGGACTAGCGGGGGATGGCAATGAGCAGTTCTTC.

V and J are TRBV5-1 and TRBJ1-1; D not resolved. Germline V CDR1 and CDR2: SGHRS, YFSETQ. Trimming stripped 0 bases from V and 5 bases from J, with 8 bases between. The CDR3 length is 13 residues. The CDR3 loop is CASSLASETEAFF. CDR3 in DNA: TGCGCCAGCAGCTTGGCGTCAGAAACTGAAGCTTTCTTT.

The chain couples TRBV19 to TRBJ2-5; 7 bases match TRBD2. CDR1 is LNHDA, CDR2 SQIVND, per germline (reference sequence). Unmatched junction bases numbered 10, after V lost 5 bases and J lost 4 bases. The CDR3 contains 15 residues. The DNA of the CDR3 is TGTGCCAGTAGTGGCCGTACCCCGGGGGGAGAGACCCAGTACTTC. Its protein product is CASSGRTPGGETQYF.

The genes are TRBV5-1 and TRBJ2-2; 7 bases are shared with TRBD2. Losses at the gene ends were 4 bases for V and 4 bases for J; bases not matched to a gene: 7. The CDR3 extends over 15 amino acids. Germline CDR1 and CDR2: SGHRS and YFSETQ. For the CDR3, the DNA is TGCGCCAGCAGCCCTTGGGAGGGATCCACCGGGGAGCTGTTTTTT. Translating gives CASSPWEGSTGELFF.

The chain employs TRBV3-1 (or the pseudogene TRBV3-2) and TRBJ2-5; 9 bases are shared with TRBD1. The trim removed 3 bases at V and 2 bases at J, leaving 4 bases unmatched. In germline, CDR1 is LGHDT, CDR2 YNNKEL (reference sequence). The CDR3 extends over 15 amino acids. CDR3 DNA: TGTGCCAGCAGCCACAACAGGGGGCGTCAAGAGACCCAGTACTTC. Amino acids: CASSHNRGRQETQYF.

The V gene is TRBV6-2 or TRBV6-3, the J gene TRBJ2-5; 9 positions match TRBD2. Germline loops: CDR1 MNHEY, CDR2 SVGEGT. This CDR3 has 16 residues. With V trimmed by 4 bases and J by 5 bases, 11 bases remained unmatched. CDR3 coding DNA: TGTGCCAGCAGTTTCCCCCGCGGGGGGGCCTATGAGACCCAGTACTTC. Encoded protein: CASSFPRGGAYETQYF.

The CDR3 nucleotides read TGTGCCAGCAGCCAGGCTAGCGGGGTAAGCAATGAGCAGTTCTTC. It yields the protein CASSQASGVSNEQFF. The rearrangement links TRBV6-4 to TRBJ2-1; TRBD2 matches at 9 bases. The CDR3 length is 15 residues. Germline V CDR1 and CDR2: MRHNA, SNTAGT. V dropped 6 bases and J dropped 6; count of bases not matched to a gene: 9.

J is TRBJ2-7 and V is TRBV15, with 9 bases aligning to TRBD2. The CDR3 sequence is 15 residues long. Looked up from germline, CDR1 is LNHNV and CDR2 is YYDKDF (reference sequence). V lost 5 bases, J lost 3 bases, and 8 bases stayed unmatched. CDR3 in DNA: TGTGCCACCAGCCCTGCGGGGGGGGGAAACTACGAGCAGTACTTC. Its protein product is CATSPAGGGNYEQYF.